What follows are 18 T cell receptor beta chains derived from one specimen sequenced in a study of T cell responses to AZD1222 COVID-19 vaccine. Assay used: immunoSEQ multiplex PCR; TCRdb lists only in-frame clones, some missing. The profile shows tens of thousands of clones, 80% to 90% of them singletons. Material: peripheral blood, obtained on day 0 of AZD1222 vaccination. These receptors were collected from an adult in good health.

This clone was seen more than once but under ten times. The genes are TRBV6-5 and TRBJ2-2, with 9 nucleotides matching TRBD1. The CDR3 length is 14 residues. J gave up 4 bases and V 6 bases, and 3 bases lay outside the gene matches. Germline V gene lookup returns CDR1 MNHEY and CDR2 SVGAGI. The CDR3 DNA sequence: TGTGCCAGCAGCAGGACAGGGGTCACCGGGGAGCTGTTTTTT. Protein product: CASSRTGVTGELFF.

V is TRBV27 and J is TRBJ1-1; 8 nucleotides agree with TRBD1. This CDR3 has 14 amino acids. The V segment lost 2 bases and the J segment 5 bases; nucleotides outside the gene matches: 4. The germline V gene has CDR1 MNHEY and CDR2 SMNVEV (reference sequence). Here the CDR3 reads CASSLLRGRTEAFF. Written as DNA, the CDR3 is TGTGCCAGCAGTTTACTCAGGGGGCGAACTGAAGCTTTCTTT.

This clone occurred once. The V gene is TRBV5-1, the J gene TRBJ1-2, with 7 bases fitting TRBD1. The CDR3 extends over 14 amino acids. Losses at the gene ends were 3 bases for V and 6 bases for J; bases not matched to a gene: 8. Germline V gives CDR1 SGHRS, CDR2 YFSETQ. CDR3: CASSSGQNKHGYTF. The CDR3 nucleotides are TGCGCCAGCAGCTCGGGACAGAATAAGCATGGCTACACCTTC. Supplemented by reference TRBV5-1 and TRBJ1-2, the full variable domain reads KAGVTQTPRYLIKTRGQQVTLSCSPISGHRSVSWYQQTPGQGLQFLFEYFSETQRNKGNFPGRFSGRQFSNSRSEMNVSTLELGDSALYLCASSSGQNKHGYTFGSGTRLTVV.

This chain joins TRBV11-2 and TRBJ1-4, with 7 bases matching TRBD1. CDR1 SGHAT and CDR2 FQNNGV come from the germline V gene. V lost 1 base to trimming and J lost 7 bases; unmatched junction nucleotides: 9. This CDR3 contains 16 residues. The CDR3 region has the DNA TGTGCCAGCAGCTTAGCCAGCACAGGGGTCGGTGAAAAACTGTTTTTT. It specifies CASSLASTGVGEKLFF. The complete variable domain, with remaining parts taken from reference TRBV11-2 and TRBJ1-4, reads EAGVAQSPRYKIIEKRQSVAFWCNPISGHATLYWYQQILGQGPKLLIQFQNNGVVDDSQLPKDRFSAERLKGVDSTLKIQPAKLEDSAVYLCASSLASTGVGEKLFFGSGTQLSVL.

This clone was counted between two and nine times. The V and J genes are TRBV2 and TRBJ1-2, with D perhaps matching TRBD1 (6 bases). The CDR3 covers 12 residues. CDR1 is SNHLY, CDR2 FYNNEI, per germline. V was pared by 7 bases and J by 8 bases, with 14 bases between. In nucleotides, the CDR3 is TGTGCCAGCACTCTAGACAGGTTGGGCTACACCTTC. Protein product: CASTLDRLGYTF.

The chain recombines TRBV3-1 (or the pseudogene TRBV3-2) with TRBJ2-2; D tentatively reads TRBD1 or TRBD2 (6 bases each). This CDR3 spans 13 amino acids. Germline loops: CDR1 LGHDT, CDR2 YNNKEL (reference sequence). V was shortened by 7 bases and J by 6 bases, with 12 bases between the two germline ends. The CDR3 sequence is CASTGGGPGELFF. In DNA, the CDR3 is TGTGCCAGCACCGGAGGGGGTCCCGGGGAGCTGTTTTTT.

The chain carries TRBV9 and TRBJ1-6, with a possible D match to TRBD1 (6 bases). The length of the CDR3 is 15 residues. Trimming left V 3 bases short and J 9 bases short, with 16 bases between. Germline assignment: CDR1 SGDLS and CDR2 YYNGEE. The CDR3 bases are TGTGCCAGCAGCGATCGTCAGGGGTCGGCTTCACCCCTCCACTTT. As protein: CASSDRQGSASPLHF.

The gene calls are TRBV7-9 and TRBJ1-3, with a tentative D call TRBD1 (6 bases). Germline V gene lookup returns CDR1 SEHNR and CDR2 FQNEAQ (reference sequence). The length of the CDR3 is 17 residues. Deletions cut 6 bases from V and 4 bases from J, with 22 bases between. CDR3 sequence reads: CASSYLRDTARGNTIYF. Here the CDR3 DNA reads TGTGCCAGCAGTTACCTCCGGGACACGGCTCGGGGAAACACCATATATTTT.

The rearrangement uses TRBV20-1 and TRBJ2-5; D unresolved. There are 11 residues in the CDR3. The germline V gene has CDR1 DFQATT and CDR2 SNEGSKA (reference sequence). The V end lost 5 bases, the J end lost 5 bases, and 9 bases lay between the germline ends. The DNA for the CDR3 is TGCAGTGCTCCCGACTCGGAGACCCAGTACTTC. It encodes CSAPDSETQYF.

The V call is TRBV6-5, the J call TRBJ1-3; TRBD1 aligns across 7 bases. The CDR3 is made up of 15 amino acids. Germline V gene sequence: CDR1 MNHEY, CDR2 SVGAGI. The trim removed 6 bases at V and 4 bases at J, leaving 9 bases unmatched. CDR3 amino acids: CASREAGGVGNTIYF. CDR3 coding DNA: TGTGCCAGCAGAGAGGCAGGGGGAGTAGGAAACACCATATATTTT.

This clone was seen only once. Mismatch with germline at one junction end may stem from a read error. The chain is built from TRBV2 and TRBJ1-2; 7 nucleotides match TRBD1. The germline V gene has CDR1 SNHLY and CDR2 FYNNEI. This CDR3 is 13 amino acids long. CDR3 sequence: CASSRGTASPVSF. The CDR3 region has the DNA TGTGCCAGCAGTCGGGGGACAGCTTCCCCCGTCTCCTTC.

Comments on this clone: At the DNA level, this CDR3 is encoded by other sequences in the same sample as well. The chain links TRBV9 to TRBJ1-6, with D uncertain. Trimming left V 0 bases short and J 0 bases short, with 10 bases between. The CDR3 sequence is 17 residues long. Per the germline V gene, CDR1 is SGDLS and CDR2 is YYNGEE. The CDR3, as DNA: TGTGCCAGCAGCGTAGCTGGGCAGAGCTCCTATAATTCACCCCTCCACTTT. It is translated as CASSVAGQSSYNSPLHF.

This clone has a handful of counts. The J gene is TRBJ2-1, the V gene TRBV5-6; D is ambiguous. The CDR3 totals 11 residues. CDR1 is SGHDT, CDR2 YYEEEE, per germline. Deletions cut 2 bases from V and 3 bases from J, with 0 bases between. CDR3 protein: CASSFYNEQFF. The CDR3 bases are TGTGCCAGCAGCTTCTACAATGAGCAGTTCTTC.

The rearrangement links TRBV4-1 to TRBJ1-2; D ambiguous. Trimming took 1 base from V and 4 from J, leaving 13 bases between them. CDR1 is MGHRA and CDR2 is YSYEKL in the germline V gene. The CDR3 length is 15 residues. The CDR3 region is CASSQVGLVIYGYTF. Written as DNA, the CDR3 is TGCGCCAGCAGCCAAGTAGGGCTCGTTATCTATGGCTACACCTTC.

The gene calls are TRBV4-3 and TRBJ2-1, with 11 bases that match TRBD1. CDR1 is LGHNA, CDR2 YSLEER, per germline. The junction had 6 bases not matched to a gene; V was cut back by 1 base and J by 10 bases. The CDR3 length is 15 residues. The CDR3 DNA sequence: TGCGCCAGCAGCCAAGGGACAGGGGGCTTTAAGGAGCAGTTCTTC. It specifies CASSQGTGGFKEQFF.

V is TRBV13 and J is TRBJ2-2; D remains ambiguous. The length of the CDR3 is 17 residues. Looked up from germline, CDR1 is PRHDT and CDR2 is FYEKMQ (reference sequence). V lost 1 base and J lost 0, with 12 bases in between. The CDR3 sequence: CASSLVHGGPNTGELFF. In DNA, the CDR3 is TGTGCCAGCAGCTTAGTACACGGCGGCCCGAACACCGGGGAGCTGTTTTTT.

The chain is built from TRBV5-1 and TRBJ2-7; D may match TRBD1 or TRBD2 (5 bases each). The CDR3 totals 14 residues. V was cut by 3 bases and J by 5 bases, with 15 bases left in between. In germline, CDR1 is SGHRS, CDR2 YFSETQ. In DNA form, the CDR3 reads TGCGCCAGCAGCTCCCCCAGGGTGGGGGACGAGCAGTACTTC. Protein: CASSSPRVGDEQYF.

As DNA, the CDR3 is TGTGCCAGCAGTCCTGGACAGGGGAATGAAAAACTGTTTTTT. Translated, it gives CASSPGQGNEKLFF. The V gene is TRBV5-6, the J gene TRBJ1-4; 9 bases are a match to TRBD1. The CDR3 runs to 14 residues. Trimming cost V 5 bases and J 5 bases; bases outside gene matches: 4. Germline lookup yields CDR1 SGHDT and CDR2 YYEEEE.